One and the same sample provided the 25 T cell receptor beta chains below, sequenced in a study of shared clonotypes between healthy human individuals. Here immunoSEQ multiplex PCR was the method, and the copy in TCRdb shows in-frame clones only, minus some. The sample shows 2,100,000 or so clones, approximately 94% of them seen only once. Sequencing was carried out using naive CD4+ T cells sorted from blood. Subset defined: CD45RA+ positively selected. The receptors come from a man aged 18 to 30 in good health.

The chain is built from TRBV27 and TRBJ2-7, with D possibly matching TRBD2 (5 bases). The CDR3 extends over 14 amino acids. Per germline, CDR1 MNHEY and CDR2 SMNVEV (reference sequence). V was clipped by 3 bases and J by 5 bases, with 14 bases between them. The chain's CDR3 is CASSFLAGDNEQYF. CDR3 DNA sequence: TGTGCCAGCAGTTTCCTAGCCGGGGATAACGAGCAGTACTTC.

The chain has TRBV7-2 and TRBJ2-7; D is undetermined. This CDR3 region has 16 residues. The germline CDR1 and CDR2 sequences are SGHTA and FQGNSA. V dropped 1 base and J dropped 2 bases, with 15 bases sitting between them. The CDR3 nucleotides are TGTGCCAGCAGCTTAGGTGGAGCCCGGCCAACCTACGAGCAGTACTTC. It encodes CASSLGGARPTYEQYF. Full variable domain (remainder filled in from reference TRBV7-2 and TRBJ2-7): GAGVSQSPSNKVTEKGKDVELRCDPISGHTALYWYRQSLGQGLEFLIYFQGNSAPDKSGLPSDRFSAERTGGSVSTLTIQRTQQEDSAVYLCASSLGGARPTYEQYFGPGTRLTVT.

The CDR3 sequence is CASRVPGLMAGYTF. DNA for the CDR3: TGTGCCAGCAGGGTGCCGGGACTGATGGCCGGCTACACCTTC. The J gene is TRBJ1-2, the V gene TRBV6-1; D possibly corresponds to TRBD1 (5 bases). Per the germline V gene, CDR1 is MNHNS and CDR2 is SASEGT. CDR3 length: 14 residues. V lost 6 bases to trimming and J lost 8 bases, with 19 bases between them.

Here the CDR3 reads CASSEQGAEGYTF. The CDR3 DNA reads TGTGCCAGCAGCGAACAGGGGGCAGAGGGCTACACCTTC. The chain links TRBV7-9 to TRBJ1-2; 9 nucleotides line up with TRBD1. Germline CDR1 SEHNR, CDR2 FQNEAQ (reference sequence). The trim removed 5 bases at V and 8 bases at J, leaving 6 bases unmatched. The CDR3 extends over 13 amino acids.

The rearrangement joins TRBV11-3 to TRBJ2-1; no clear D. The V gene's germline CDR1 is SGHNT and CDR2 YENEEA. The CDR3 covers 19 residues. V was clipped by 9 bases and J by 2 bases, with 29 bases between them. The chain's CDR3 is CARSSFPRALICTYNEQFF. CDR3 coding DNA: TGTGCCAGGTCCAGCTTCCCTAGGGCCCTCATTTGCACCTACAATGAGCAGTTCTTC.

This chain uses TRBV5-1 with TRBJ2-7; 10 nucleotides match TRBD1. The germline gives CDR1 SGHRS, CDR2 YFSETQ. V lost 0 bases to trimming and J lost 4 bases; unmatched junction nucleotides: 10. CDR3 length: 17 amino acids. The CDR3 here is CASSLAPPGTGEYEQYF. The CDR3 DNA reads TGCGCCAGCAGCTTGGCCCCCCCCGGGACAGGGGAGTACGAGCAGTACTTC. Supplemented by reference TRBV5-1 and TRBJ2-7, the full variable domain reads KAGVTQTPRYLIKTRGQQVTLSCSPISGHRSVSWYQQTPGQGLQFLFEYFSETQRNKGNFPGRFSGRQFSNSRSEMNVSTLELGDSALYLCASSLAPPGTGEYEQYFGPGTRLTVT.

This chain connects TRBV19 to TRBJ1-3; D is uncertain. Germline CDR1 reads LNHDA; CDR2 reads SQIVND (reference sequence). The CDR3 length is 17 residues. Trimming took off 7 bases at V and 0 bases at J, with 19 bases between the two ends. The CDR3 DNA sequence: TGTGCCAGTATTCCCCACGGACCCGAGAGCTCTGGAAACACCATATATTTT. Translated, it gives CASIPHGPESSGNTIYF.

The chain couples TRBV18 to TRBJ2-3; D remains ambiguous. The ends were cut back, 3 bases at V and 2 bases at J, with 15 bases in the middle. The CDR3 has 16 amino acids. CDR1 and CDR2 (germline): KGHSH, LQKENI. CDR3: CASSPQSLRYTDTQYF. The CDR3 region has the DNA TGTGCCAGCTCACCCCAGTCACTCCGATACACAGATACGCAGTATTTT.

V gene TRBV7-8 combines with J gene TRBJ2-1, with TRBD1 matching 7 bases. The CDR3 loop spans 15 amino acids. Germline V gene sequence: CDR1 SGHVS, CDR2 FQNEAQ. V trimming: 2 bases; J trimming: 3 bases; junction bases outside the gene matches: 4. The chain's CDR3 is CASSLTGVNYNEQFF. CDR3 in DNA: TGTGCCAGCAGCTTAACAGGGGTGAACTACAATGAGCAGTTCTTC.

The chain employs TRBV21-1 and TRBJ2-5; the table names TRBD2, a call not compared with the DNA. TRBV21-1 is a listed pseudogene. This CDR3 comprises 18 residues. CDR3 sequence (DNA): TGTGCCAGCAGCAAAGCGGGGGATCTAGCGGGGATCCAAGAGACCCAGTACTTC. It encodes CASSKAGDLAGIQETQYF.

The V call is TRBV29-1, the J call TRBJ1-4; 8 bases line up with TRBD1. In germline, CDR1 is SQVTM, CDR2 ANQGSEA. The CDR3 has 12 amino acids. J lost 5 bases, V lost 7 bases, and 3 bases had no gene match. The CDR3 here is CSARQGNEKLFF. CDR3 coding DNA: TGCAGCGCCCGACAGGGGAATGAAAAACTGTTTTTT. The variable domain in full, completed from reference TRBV29-1 and TRBJ1-4, reads SAVISQKPSRDICQRGTSLTIQCQVDSQVTMMFWYRQQPGQSLTLIATANQGSEATYESGFVIDKFPISRPNLTFSTLTVSNMSPEDSSIYLCSARQGNEKLFFGSGTQLSVL.

This chain joins TRBV2 and TRBJ2-1; 8 bases are shared with TRBD1. The V and J ends lost 6 bases and 9 bases, in that order; junction bases with no gene match: 10. The CDR3 length is 14 residues. Germline CDR1 SNHLY, CDR2 FYNNEI. The CDR3: CASRADRVGSEQFF. Here the CDR3 DNA reads TGTGCCAGCAGGGCGGACAGGGTGGGCAGTGAGCAGTTCTTC. Drawing the rest from reference TRBV2 and TRBJ2-1, the complete variable domain is EPEVTQTPSHQVTQMGQEVILRCVPISNHLYFYWYRQILGQKVEFLVSFYNNEISEKSEIFDDQFSVERPDGSNFTLKIRSTKLEDSAMYFCASRADRVGSEQFFGPGTRLTVL.

This clone has only a few counts. V gene TRBV9 combines with J gene TRBJ1-2; no firm D call. The CDR3 loop spans 13 amino acids. Trimming stripped 0 bases from V and 3 bases from J, with 6 bases between. Per germline, CDR1 SGDLS and CDR2 YYNGEE. In DNA, the CDR3 is TGTGCCAGCAGCGTAGTGCCAGACTATGGCTACACCTTC. Residues: CASSVVPDYGYTF.

The chain has TRBV9 and TRBJ2-5, with a possible D match to TRBD2 (5 bases). Germline values: CDR1 SGDLS, CDR2 YYNGEE. The V and J ends lost 4 bases and 0 bases respectively, with 10 bases between them. The CDR3 is 14 residues long. DNA of the CDR3: TGTGCCAGCAGCCGACCGAGGGACCAAGAGACCCAGTACTTC. Translating it yields CASSRPRDQETQYF.

The chain has TRBV27 and TRBJ1-5; 8 bases match TRBD1. V dropped 6 bases and J dropped 4; count of bases not matched to a gene: 14. Germline-derived CDR1 and CDR2 are MNHEY and SMNVEV (reference sequence). The CDR3 runs 17 residues. DNA for the CDR3: TGTGCCAGCAGCCCTGTGGGCAGGGGGCAGAGAAATCAGCCCCAGCATTTT. Translated: CASSPVGRGQRNQPQHF.

The chain uses TRBV9 and TRBJ2-2, with TRBD2 matching over 15 bases. The CDR3 spans 18 residues. V lost 4 bases, J lost 3 bases, and 7 bases stayed unmatched. CDR1 is SGDLS, CDR2 YYNGEE, per germline. The CDR3 DNA is TGTGCCAGCAGCCCCCGGACTAGCGGGGGGGCCCACACCGGGGAGCTGTTTTTT. It specifies CASSPRTSGGAHTGELFF.

The chain links TRBV10-3 to TRBJ2-1, with 9 bases lining up with TRBD2. The CDR3 sequence is 15 residues long. Germline V gene data show CDR1 as ENHRY and CDR2 as SYGVKD. With 2 bases clipped from V and 9 bases from J, the junction kept 8 bases outside the gene matches. CDR3 sequence: CAISEGSGGLGEQFF. The CDR3 bases are TGTGCCATCAGTGAGGGTAGCGGGGGACTGGGTGAGCAGTTCTTC.

This sequence joins TRBV5-1 and TRBJ2-5; D unclear. The CDR3 length is 11 residues. Trimming removed 0 bases at V and 7 bases at J, with 4 bases between. CDR1 is SGHRS, CDR2 YFSETQ, per germline. This CDR3 is CASSLEWTQYF. In nucleotides, the CDR3 is TGCGCCAGCAGCTTGGAGTGGACCCAGTACTTC.

V gene TRBV5-1 combines with J gene TRBJ2-7, with D tentatively TRBD1 (5 bases). CDR1 is SGHRS, CDR2 YFSETQ, per germline. The CDR3 spans 13 residues. Trimming left V 1 base short and J 6 bases short, with 11 bases between. The CDR3 DNA is TGCGCCAGCAGCTTGTGGTTAGGGGTCGAGCAGTACTTC. Translation gives CASSLWLGVEQYF.

V is TRBV7-2 and J is TRBJ1-6, with 7 nucleotides matching TRBD1. CDR1 is SGHTA and CDR2 is FQGNSA in the germline V gene. The CDR3 spans 12 residues. The junction had 6 bases not matched to a gene; V was cut back by 4 bases and J by 15 bases. The CDR3 DNA follows: TGTGCCAGCAGCTCCTACAGGGGATACCTCCACTTT. It yields the protein CASSSYRGYLHF.

V gene TRBV6-5 combines with J gene TRBJ1-6; D gene uncertain. Trimming removed 0 bases from V and 11 bases from J, with 17 bases in between. This CDR3 is 16 amino acids long. The germline gives CDR1 MNHEY, CDR2 SVGAGI. CDR3 region: CASSYSPFSHFTPLHF. The CDR3 DNA follows: TGTGCCAGCAGTTACTCTCCGTTCAGCCACTTTACACCCCTCCACTTT.

V and J are TRBV6-1 and TRBJ2-7, with D tentatively TRBD1 or TRBD2 (5 bases each). Deletions cut 6 bases from V and 2 bases from J, with 17 bases between. This CDR3 is 15 amino acids long. CDR1 MNHNS and CDR2 SASEGT come from the germline V gene. As DNA, the CDR3 is TGTGCCAGCAGCGAGATTTACGAGGGACCCTACGAGCAGTACTTC. This gives the protein CASSEIYEGPYEQYF.

The CDR3: CASSFGTSGGNYEQYF. CDR3 in DNA: TGTGCCAGCAGCTTTGGGACTAGCGGAGGTAACTACGAGCAGTACTTC. V usage is TRBV7-8 and J usage is TRBJ2-7; 11 bases are shared with TRBD2. The CDR3 totals 16 residues. Germline CDR1 and CDR2: SGHVS and FQNEAQ. Trimming cost V 3 bases and J 3 bases; bases outside gene matches: 7.

J is TRBJ1-2 and V is TRBV29-1; D remains unclear. V was cut by 7 bases and J by 5 bases, with 11 bases left in between. The CDR3 is 11 amino acids. From germline, CDR1 is SQVTM and CDR2 ANQGSEA. CDR3 sequence (DNA): TGCAGCGGGCGCGGATCGTATGGCTACACCTTC. It codes for CSGRGSYGYTF.

This clone was seen a single time. This chain links TRBV6-6 with TRBJ1-3; maybe TRBD1 (5 bases). With 6 bases removed from V and 0 bases from J, the gap between germline ends came to 12 bases. CDR1 and CDR2 (germline): MNHNY, SVGAGI (reference sequence). The length of the CDR3 is 15 residues. CDR3 amino acids: CASSPWGSSGNTIYF. CDR3 coding DNA: TGTGCCAGCAGCCCGTGGGGGTCCTCTGGAAACACCATATATTTT.